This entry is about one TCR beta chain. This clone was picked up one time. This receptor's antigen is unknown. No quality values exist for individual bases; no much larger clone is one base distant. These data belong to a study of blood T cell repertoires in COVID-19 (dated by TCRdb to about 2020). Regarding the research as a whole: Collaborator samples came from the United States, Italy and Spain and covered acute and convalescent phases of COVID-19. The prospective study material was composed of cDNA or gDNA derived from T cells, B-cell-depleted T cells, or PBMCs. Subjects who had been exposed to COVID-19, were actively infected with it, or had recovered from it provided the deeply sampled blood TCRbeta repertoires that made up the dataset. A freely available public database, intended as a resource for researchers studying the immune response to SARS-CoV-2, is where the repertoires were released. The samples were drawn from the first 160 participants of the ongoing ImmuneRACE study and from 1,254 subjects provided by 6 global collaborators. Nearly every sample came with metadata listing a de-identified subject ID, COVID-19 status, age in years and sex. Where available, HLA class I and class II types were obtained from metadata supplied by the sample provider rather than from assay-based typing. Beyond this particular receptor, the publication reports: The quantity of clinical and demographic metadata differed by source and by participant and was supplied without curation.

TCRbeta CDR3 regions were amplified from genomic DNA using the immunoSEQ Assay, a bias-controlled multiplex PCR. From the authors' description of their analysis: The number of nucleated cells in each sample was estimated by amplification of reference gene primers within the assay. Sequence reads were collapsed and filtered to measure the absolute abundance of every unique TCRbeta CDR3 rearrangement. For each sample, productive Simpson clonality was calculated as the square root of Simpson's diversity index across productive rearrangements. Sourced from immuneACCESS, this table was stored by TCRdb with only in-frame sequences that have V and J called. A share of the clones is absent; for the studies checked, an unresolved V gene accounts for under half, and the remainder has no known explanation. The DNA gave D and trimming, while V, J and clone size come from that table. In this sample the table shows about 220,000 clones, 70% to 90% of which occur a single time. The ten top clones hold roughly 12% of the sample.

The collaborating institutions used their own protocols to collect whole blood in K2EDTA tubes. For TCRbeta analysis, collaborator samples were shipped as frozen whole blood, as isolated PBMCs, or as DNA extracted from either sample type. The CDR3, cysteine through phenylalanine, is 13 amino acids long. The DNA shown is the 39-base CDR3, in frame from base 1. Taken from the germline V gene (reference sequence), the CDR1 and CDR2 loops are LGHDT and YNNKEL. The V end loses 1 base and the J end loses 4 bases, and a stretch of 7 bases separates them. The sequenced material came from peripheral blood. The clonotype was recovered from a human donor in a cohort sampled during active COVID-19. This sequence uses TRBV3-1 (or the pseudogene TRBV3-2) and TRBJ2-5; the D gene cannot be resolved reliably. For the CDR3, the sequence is CASSQGVRETQYF. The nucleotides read TGTGCCAGCAGCCAAGGCGTGCGAGAGACCCAGTACTTC.